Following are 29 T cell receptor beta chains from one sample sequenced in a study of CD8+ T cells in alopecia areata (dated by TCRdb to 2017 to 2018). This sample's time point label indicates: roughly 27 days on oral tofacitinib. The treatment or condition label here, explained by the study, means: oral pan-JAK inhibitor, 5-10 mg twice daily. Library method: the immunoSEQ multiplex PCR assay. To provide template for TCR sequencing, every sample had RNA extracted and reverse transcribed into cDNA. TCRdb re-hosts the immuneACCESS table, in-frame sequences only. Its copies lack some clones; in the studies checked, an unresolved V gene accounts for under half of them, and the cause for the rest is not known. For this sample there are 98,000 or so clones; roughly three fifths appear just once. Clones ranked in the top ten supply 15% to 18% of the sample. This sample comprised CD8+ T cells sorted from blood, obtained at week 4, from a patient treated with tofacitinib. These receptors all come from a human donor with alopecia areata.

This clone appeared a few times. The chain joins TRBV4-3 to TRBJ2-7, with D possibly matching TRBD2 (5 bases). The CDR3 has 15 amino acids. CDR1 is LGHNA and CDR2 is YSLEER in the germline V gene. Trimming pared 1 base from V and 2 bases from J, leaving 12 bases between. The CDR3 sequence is CASSQGTDGAYEQYF. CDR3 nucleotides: TGCGCCAGCAGCCAAGGGACTGACGGCGCCTACGAGCAGTACTTC.

CDR3 protein: CASSRGATEAFF. The CDR3 region has the DNA TGTGCCAGCAGTAGAGGAGCCACTGAAGCTTTCTTT. The chain links TRBV27 to TRBJ1-1; D is unresolved. Germline V gives CDR1 MNHEY, CDR2 SMNVEV (reference sequence). This CDR3 is 12 amino acids long. V lost 5 bases and J 4 bases, leaving 8 bases between the germline ends.

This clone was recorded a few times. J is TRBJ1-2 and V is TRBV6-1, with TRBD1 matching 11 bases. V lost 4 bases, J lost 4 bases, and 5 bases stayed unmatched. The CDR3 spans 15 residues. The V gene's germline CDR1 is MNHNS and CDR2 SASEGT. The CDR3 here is CASSAGQGASYGYTF. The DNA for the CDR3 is TGTGCCAGCAGTGCCGGACAGGGGGCCAGCTATGGCTACACCTTC.

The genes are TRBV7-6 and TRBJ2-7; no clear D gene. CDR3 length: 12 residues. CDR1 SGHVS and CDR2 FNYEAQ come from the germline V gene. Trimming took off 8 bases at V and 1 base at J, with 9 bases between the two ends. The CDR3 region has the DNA TGTGCCAGCGGTGGAGAATCCTACGAGCAGTACTTC. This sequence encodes CASGGESYEQYF.

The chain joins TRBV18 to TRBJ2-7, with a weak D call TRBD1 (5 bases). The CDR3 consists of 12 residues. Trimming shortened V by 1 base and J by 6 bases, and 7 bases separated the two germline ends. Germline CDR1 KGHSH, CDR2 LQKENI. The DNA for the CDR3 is TGTGCCAGCTCACCACTTGGGGCCGAGCAGTACTTC. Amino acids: CASSPLGAEQYF.

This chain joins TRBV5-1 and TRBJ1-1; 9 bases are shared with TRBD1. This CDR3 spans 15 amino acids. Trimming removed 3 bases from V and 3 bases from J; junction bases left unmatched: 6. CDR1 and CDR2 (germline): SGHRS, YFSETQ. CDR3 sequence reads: CASSSTGGRDTEAFF. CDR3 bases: TGCGCCAGCAGCTCAACAGGGGGCCGGGACACTGAAGCTTTCTTT.

DNA for the CDR3: TGCGCCAGCAGCTTTGAGTGGCTAAGAGGGGAGACCCAGTACTTC. Protein sequence: CASSFEWLRGETQYF. The chain couples TRBV5-1 to TRBJ2-5; tentatively, D is TRBD2 (5 bases). The CDR3 is 15 amino acids. Germline V gene data show CDR1 as SGHRS and CDR2 as YFSETQ. V was shortened by 2 bases and J by 5 bases, with 16 bases between the two germline ends.

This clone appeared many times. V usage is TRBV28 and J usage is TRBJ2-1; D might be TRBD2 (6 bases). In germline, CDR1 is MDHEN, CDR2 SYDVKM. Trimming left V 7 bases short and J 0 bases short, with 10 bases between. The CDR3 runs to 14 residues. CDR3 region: CASNPEGSYNEQFF. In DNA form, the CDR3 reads TGTGCCAGCAACCCGGAGGGCTCCTACAATGAGCAGTTCTTC.

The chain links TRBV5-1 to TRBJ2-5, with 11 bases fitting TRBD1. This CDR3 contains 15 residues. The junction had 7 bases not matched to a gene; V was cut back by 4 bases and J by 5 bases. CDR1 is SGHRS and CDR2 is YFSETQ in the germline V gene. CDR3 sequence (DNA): TGCGCCAGCAGCACCGGACAGGGGGCTGGGGAGACCCAGTACTTC. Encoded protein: CASSTGQGAGETQYF.

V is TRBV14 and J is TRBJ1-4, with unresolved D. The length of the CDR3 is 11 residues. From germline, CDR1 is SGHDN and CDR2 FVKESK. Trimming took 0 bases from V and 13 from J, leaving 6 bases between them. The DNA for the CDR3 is TGTGCCAGCAGCCAAGATCGGGCACTGTTTTTT. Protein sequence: CASSQDRALFF.

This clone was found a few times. Here the CDR3 DNA reads TGTGCCAGCAGCTTAGGGACTAGCGGGGGGTTCTACAATGAGCAGTTCTTC. As protein: CASSLGTSGGFYNEQFF. The chain links TRBV7-2 to TRBJ2-1; 14 bases are a match to TRBD2. The CDR3 runs to 17 residues. From germline, CDR1 is SGHTA and CDR2 FQGNSA. With V trimmed by 1 base and J by 3 bases, 2 bases remained unmatched.

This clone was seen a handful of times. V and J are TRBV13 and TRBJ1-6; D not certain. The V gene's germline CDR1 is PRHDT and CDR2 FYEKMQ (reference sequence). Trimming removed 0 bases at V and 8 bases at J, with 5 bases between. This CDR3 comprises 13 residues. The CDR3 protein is CASSLGAYSPLHF. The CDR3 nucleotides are TGTGCCAGCAGCTTAGGGGCATATTCACCCCTCCACTTT. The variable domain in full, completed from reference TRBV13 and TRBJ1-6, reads AAGVIQSPRHLIKEKRETATLKCYPIPRHDTVYWYQQGPGQDPQFLISFYEKMQSDKGSIPDRFSAQQFSDYHSELNMSSLELGDSALYFCASSLGAYSPLHFGNGTRLTVT.

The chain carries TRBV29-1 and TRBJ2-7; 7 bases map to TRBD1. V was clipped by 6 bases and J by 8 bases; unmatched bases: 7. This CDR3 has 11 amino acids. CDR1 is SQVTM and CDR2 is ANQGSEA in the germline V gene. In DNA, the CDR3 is TGCAGCGTCGGAGAGGGGGCGCAGCAGTACTTC. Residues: CSVGEGAQQYF.

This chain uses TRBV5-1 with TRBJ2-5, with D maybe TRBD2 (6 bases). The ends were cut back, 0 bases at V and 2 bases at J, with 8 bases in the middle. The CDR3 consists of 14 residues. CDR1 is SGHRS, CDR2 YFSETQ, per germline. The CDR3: CASSLAGGQETQYF. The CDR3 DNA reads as TGCGCCAGCAGCTTGGCCGGAGGGCAAGAGACCCAGTACTTC.

This CDR3 is CASSQDRSGANVLTF. CDR3 sequence (DNA): TGCGCCAGCAGCCAAGATCGTTCCGGGGCCAACGTCCTGACTTTC. The chain is built from TRBV4-1 and TRBJ2-6; D unresolved. The germline V and J ends were trimmed by 0 bases and 4 bases, with 7 bases remaining between them. The length of the CDR3 is 15 residues. CDR1 and CDR2 from the germline V gene are MGHRA and YSYEKL.

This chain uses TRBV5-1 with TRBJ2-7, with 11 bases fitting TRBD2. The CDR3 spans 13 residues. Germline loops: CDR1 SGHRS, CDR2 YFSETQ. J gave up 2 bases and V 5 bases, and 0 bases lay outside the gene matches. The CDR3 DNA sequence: TGCGCCAGCAGGGGACTAGCGGCCTACGAGCAGTACTTC. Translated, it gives CASRGLAAYEQYF.

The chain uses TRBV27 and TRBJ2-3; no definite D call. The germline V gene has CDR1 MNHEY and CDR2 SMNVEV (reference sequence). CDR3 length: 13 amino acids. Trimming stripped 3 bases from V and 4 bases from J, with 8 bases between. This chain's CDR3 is CASSFVASDTQYF. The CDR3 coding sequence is TGTGCCAGCAGTTTCGTGGCCTCAGATACGCAGTATTTT.

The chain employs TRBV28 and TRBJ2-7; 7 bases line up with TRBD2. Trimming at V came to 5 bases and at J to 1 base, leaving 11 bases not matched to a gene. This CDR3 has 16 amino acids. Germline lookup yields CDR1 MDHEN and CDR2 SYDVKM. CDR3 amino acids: CASSAASSGLSYEQYF. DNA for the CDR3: TGTGCCAGCAGTGCGGCCTCTTCGGGACTATCCTACGAGCAGTACTTC.

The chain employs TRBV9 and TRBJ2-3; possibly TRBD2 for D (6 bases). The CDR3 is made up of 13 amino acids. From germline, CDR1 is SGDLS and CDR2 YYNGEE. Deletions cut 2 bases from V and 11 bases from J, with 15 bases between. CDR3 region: CASSVTHGGEQYF. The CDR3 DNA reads TGTGCCAGCAGCGTCACGCACGGGGGAGAGCAGTATTTT.

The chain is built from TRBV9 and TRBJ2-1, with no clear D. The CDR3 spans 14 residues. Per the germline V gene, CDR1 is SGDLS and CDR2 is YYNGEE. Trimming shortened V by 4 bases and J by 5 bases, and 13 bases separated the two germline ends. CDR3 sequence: CASSPRRSHNEQFF. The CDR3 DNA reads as TGTGCCAGCAGCCCCCGTCGGAGCCACAATGAGCAGTTCTTC.

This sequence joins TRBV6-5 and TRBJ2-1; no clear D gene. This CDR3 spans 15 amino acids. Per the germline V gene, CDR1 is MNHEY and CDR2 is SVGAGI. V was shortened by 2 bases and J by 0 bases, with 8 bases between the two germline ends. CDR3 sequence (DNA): TGTGCCAGCAGTTACGGTCGCAGCTCCTACAATGAGCAGTTCTTC. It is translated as CASSYGRSSYNEQFF.

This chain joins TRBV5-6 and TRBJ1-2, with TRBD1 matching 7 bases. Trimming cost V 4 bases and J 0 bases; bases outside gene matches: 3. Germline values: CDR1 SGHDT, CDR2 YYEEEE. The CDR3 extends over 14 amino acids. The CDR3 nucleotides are TGTGCCAGCAGCCACGGGACAGCTAACTATGGCTACACCTTC. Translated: CASSHGTANYGYTF.

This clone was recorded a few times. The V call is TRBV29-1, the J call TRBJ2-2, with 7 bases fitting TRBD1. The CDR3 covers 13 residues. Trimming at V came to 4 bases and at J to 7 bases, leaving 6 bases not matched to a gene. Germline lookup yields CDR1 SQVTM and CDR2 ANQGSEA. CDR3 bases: TGCAGCGTTGTGGGGACAGCAGGCGGGGAGCTGTTTTTT. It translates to CSVVGTAGGELFF.

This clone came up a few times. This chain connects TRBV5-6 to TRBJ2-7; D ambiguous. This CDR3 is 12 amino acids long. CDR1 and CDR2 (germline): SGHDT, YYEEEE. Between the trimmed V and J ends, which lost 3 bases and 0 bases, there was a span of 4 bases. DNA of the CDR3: TGTGCCAGCAGCTCAGACTCCTACGAGCAGTACTTC. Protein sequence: CASSSDSYEQYF.

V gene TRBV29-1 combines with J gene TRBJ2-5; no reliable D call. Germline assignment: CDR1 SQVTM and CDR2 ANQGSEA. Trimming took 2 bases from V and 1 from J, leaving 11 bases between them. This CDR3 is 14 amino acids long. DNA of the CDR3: TGCAGCGTTGAAATGGGCGGACCCCAAGAGACCCAGTACTTC. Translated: CSVEMGGPQETQYF.

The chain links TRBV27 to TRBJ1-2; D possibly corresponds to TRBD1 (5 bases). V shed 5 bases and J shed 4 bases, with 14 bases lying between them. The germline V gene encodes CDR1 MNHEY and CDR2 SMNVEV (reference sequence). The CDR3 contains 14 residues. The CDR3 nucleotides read TGTGCCAGCAGTGTAGGGGTTACCGGCTATGGCTACACCTTC. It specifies CASSVGVTGYGYTF.

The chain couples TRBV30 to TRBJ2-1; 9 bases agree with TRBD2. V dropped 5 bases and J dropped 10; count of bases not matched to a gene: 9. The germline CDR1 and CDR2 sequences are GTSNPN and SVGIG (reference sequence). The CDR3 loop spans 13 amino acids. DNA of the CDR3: TGTGCCTGGGATAGCGGGGGCCTTGAGGAGCAGTTCTTC. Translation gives CAWDSGGLEEQFF.

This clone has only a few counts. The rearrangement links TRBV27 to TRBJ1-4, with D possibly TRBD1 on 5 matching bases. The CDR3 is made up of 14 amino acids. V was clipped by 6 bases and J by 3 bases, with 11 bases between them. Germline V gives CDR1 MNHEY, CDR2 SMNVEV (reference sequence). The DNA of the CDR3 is TGTGCCAGCAGAGTTCTGGGGCCTAATGAAAAACTGTTTTTT. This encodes CASRVLGPNEKLFF.

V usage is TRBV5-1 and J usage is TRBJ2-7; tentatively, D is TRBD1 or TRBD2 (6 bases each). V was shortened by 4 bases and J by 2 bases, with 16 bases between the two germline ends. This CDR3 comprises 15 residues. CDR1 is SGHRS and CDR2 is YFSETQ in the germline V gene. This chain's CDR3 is CASSPADGGPYEQYF. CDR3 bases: TGCGCCAGCAGCCCGGCCGACGGGGGCCCCTACGAGCAGTACTTC.